The count of the clone carrying this T cell receptor beta chain is one. Its antigen is as yet unknown. The junction departs from the called germline gene at one end, perhaps through a read error. This sample was taken from a study of T cells in localized non-small cell lung cancer. Some clones are missing from TCRdb's copy, which holds only in-frame ones; the method was immunoSEQ multiplex PCR. The profile shows around 26,000 clones, about 91% of them singletons. Findings of the study overall: In uninvolved adjacent lung, T cell clonality reached its highest value, exceeding tumor. Among the top 100 tumor clones, a median around 62 appeared in adjacent lung. The tumor had only one region sequenced, so heterogeneity remains possible.

Germline V lookup: CDR1 SGHAT, CDR2 FQNNGV. The CDR3 runs 12 residues. The J gene is TRBJ1-2, the V gene TRBV11-2, with D maybe TRBD1 (5 bases). The TCR was taken from a female donor over 55 with stage II squamous cell lung carcinoma. Sequencing was performed on peripheral blood, taken before any cancer treatment. The DNA of the CDR3 is TGTGCCAGCAGCTTAGGGGGCCCGGCAGTCCCCTTC. Translated: CASSLGGPAVPF.